This entry features one T cell receptor (beta chain) sequence. The target antigen is unknown. The data are from a study of beta chain features in type 1 diabetes. CD4+ naive, central memory, regulatory and stem cell-like memory subsets were isolated by sorting on CD45RO/CCR7/CD25/CD127/CD95/CD27. The junction had 5 bases not matched to a gene; V was cut back by 5 bases and J by 5 bases. The CDR3 has 13 residues. The V gene's germline CDR1 is SEHNR and CDR2 FQNEAQ (reference sequence). cDNA synthesis used the whole RNA isolate, giving expressed TCRB sequences. Naive, central memory and regulatory T cell samples yielded about 3.57 million reads on average. Generated by immunoSEQ multiplex PCR, the TCRdb table keeps only in-frame clones and is missing some. The repertoire includes roughly 300,000 clones, 14% of them detected once, and 0.015% to 0.02% sits in the top ten. General study results and limits: A moderate, significant TCRB CDR3 shortening appeared in type 1 diabetes across four CD4+ subsets. Cells with high TCR expression could be over-represented when cDNA is sequenced.

The source is a young man with type 1 diabetes. V is TRBV7-9 and J is TRBJ1-1; 7 positions agree with TRBD1. Sequencing used naive CD4+ T cells from blood. For the CDR3, the DNA is TGTGCCAGCAGCGTCAGGGGGTCAACTGAAGCTTTCTTT. Translated: CASSVRGSTEAFF.